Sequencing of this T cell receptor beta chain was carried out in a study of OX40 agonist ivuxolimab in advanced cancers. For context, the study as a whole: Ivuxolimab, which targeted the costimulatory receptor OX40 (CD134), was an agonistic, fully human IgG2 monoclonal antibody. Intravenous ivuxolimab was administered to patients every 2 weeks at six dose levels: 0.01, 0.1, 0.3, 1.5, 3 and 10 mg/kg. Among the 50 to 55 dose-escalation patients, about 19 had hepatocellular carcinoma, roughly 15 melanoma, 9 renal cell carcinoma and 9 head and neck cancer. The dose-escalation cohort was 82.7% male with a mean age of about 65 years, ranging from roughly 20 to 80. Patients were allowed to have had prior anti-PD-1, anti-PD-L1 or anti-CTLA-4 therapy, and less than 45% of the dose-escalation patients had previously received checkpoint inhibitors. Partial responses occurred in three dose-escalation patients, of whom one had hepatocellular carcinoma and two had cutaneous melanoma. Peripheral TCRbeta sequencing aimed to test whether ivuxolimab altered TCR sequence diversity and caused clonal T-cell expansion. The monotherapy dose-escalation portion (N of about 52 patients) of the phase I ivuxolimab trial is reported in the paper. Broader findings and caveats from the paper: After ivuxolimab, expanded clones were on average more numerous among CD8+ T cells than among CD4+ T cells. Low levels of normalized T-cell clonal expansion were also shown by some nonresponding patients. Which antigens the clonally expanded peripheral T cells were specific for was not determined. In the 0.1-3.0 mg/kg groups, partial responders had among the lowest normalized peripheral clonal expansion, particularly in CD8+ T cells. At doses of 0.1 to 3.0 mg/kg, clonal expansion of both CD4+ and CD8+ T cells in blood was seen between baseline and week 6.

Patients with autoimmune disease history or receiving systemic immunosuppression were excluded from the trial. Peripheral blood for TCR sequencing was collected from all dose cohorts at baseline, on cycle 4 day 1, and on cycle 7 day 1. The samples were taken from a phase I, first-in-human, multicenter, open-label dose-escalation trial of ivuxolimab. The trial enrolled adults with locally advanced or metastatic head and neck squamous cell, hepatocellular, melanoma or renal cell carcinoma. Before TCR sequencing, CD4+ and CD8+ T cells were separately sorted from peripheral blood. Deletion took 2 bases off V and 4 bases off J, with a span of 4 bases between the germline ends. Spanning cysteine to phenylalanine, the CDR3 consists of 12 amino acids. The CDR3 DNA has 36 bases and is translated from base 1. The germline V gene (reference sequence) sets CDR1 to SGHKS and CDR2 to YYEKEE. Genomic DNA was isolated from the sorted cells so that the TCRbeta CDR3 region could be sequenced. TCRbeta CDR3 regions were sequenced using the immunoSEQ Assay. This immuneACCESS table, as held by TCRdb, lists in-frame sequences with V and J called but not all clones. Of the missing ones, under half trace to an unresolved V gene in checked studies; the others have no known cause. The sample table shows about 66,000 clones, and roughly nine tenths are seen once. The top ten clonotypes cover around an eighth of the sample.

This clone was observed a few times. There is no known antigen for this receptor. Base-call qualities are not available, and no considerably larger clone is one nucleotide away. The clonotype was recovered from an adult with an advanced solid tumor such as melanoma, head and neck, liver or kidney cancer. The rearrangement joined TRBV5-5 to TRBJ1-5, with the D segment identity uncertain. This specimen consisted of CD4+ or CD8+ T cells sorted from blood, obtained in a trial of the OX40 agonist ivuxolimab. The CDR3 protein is CASSLENQPQHF. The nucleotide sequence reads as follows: TGTGCCAGCAGCTTAGAAAATCAGCCCCAGCATTTT. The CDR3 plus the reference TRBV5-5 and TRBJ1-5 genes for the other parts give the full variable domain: DAGVTQSPTHLIKTRGQQVTLRCSPISGHKSVSWYQQVLGQGPQFIFQYYEKEERGRGNFPDRFSARQFPNYSSELNVNALLLGDSALYLCASSLENQPQHFGDGTRLSIL.